The rows below give T cell receptor beta chains drawn from one sample of a study of cytomegalovirus exposure and HLA in healthy donors. Some clones are missing from TCRdb's copy, which holds only in-frame ones; the method was immunoSEQ multiplex PCR. The table has roughly 230,000 clones, around 83% seen once. Sequenced input: PBMCs. The source of these receptors is a girl under 10 years old in good health and CMV-seronegative. CDR3s include the opening cysteine and the closing phenylalanine or tryptophan. The D gene is left open where the match is weak. Clone sizes are given selectively: once, few, many, or a class where the clone is expanded.

cdr3_length	v_call	clone_size	d_call	j_call	cdr3_aa	cdr3_nt
18	TRBV2	.	TRBD2	TRBJ2-3	CASSGRRGGTFKKDTQYF	TGTGCCAGCAGTGGGCGGCGGGGGGGCACTTTTAAGAAGGATACGCAGTATTTT
13	TRBV18	once	.	TRBJ1-2	CASSPRGNYGYTF	TGTGCCAGCTCACCGAGAGGGAACTATGGCTACACCTTC
14	TRBV7-7	.	.	TRBJ1-2	CASSLVGQTYGYTF	TGTGCCAGCAGCTTAGTTGGACAGACCTATGGCTACACCTTC
17	TRBV13	once	.	TRBJ2-1	CASSLVWGPSSYNEQFF	TGTGCCAGCAGCTTAGTTTGGGGCCCCAGCTCCTACAATGAGCAGTTCTTC
14	TRBV19	.	.	TRBJ1-2	CASIAVGGGYGYTF	TGTGCCAGTATAGCCGTGGGAGGGGGCTATGGCTACACCTTC
15	TRBV6-1	once	.	TRBJ1-2	CASAEGVTLNYGYTF	TGTGCCAGCGCCGAAGGGGTCACATTGAACTATGGCTACACCTTC
15	TRBV6-6	.	.	TRBJ1-5	CASSYPENSNQPQHF	TGTGCCAGCAGTTACCCCGAGAATAGCAATCAGCCCCAGCATTTT
16	TRBV5-4	.	TRBD2	TRBJ2-5	CASSPRTSSWPETQYF	TGTGCCAGCAGCCCCCGGACTAGTTCCTGGCCTGAGACCCAGTACTTC
13	TRBV11-2	.	.	TRBJ1-1	CASSSVWVAEAFF	TGTGCCAGCAGCTCGGTTTGGGTAGCCGAAGCTTTCTTT
14	TRBV5-1	.	.	TRBJ1-2	CASSFLPGLYGYTF	TGCGCCAGCAGCTTTCTGCCAGGTCTCTATGGCTACACCTTC
16	TRBV4-1	few	.	TRBJ1-1	CASSQDPPTANTEAFF	TGCGCCAGCAGCCAAGACCCCCCGACAGCGAACACTGAAGCTTTCTTT
16	TRBV12-5	.	TRBD1	TRBJ2-1	CASGPRDRGLYNEQFF	TGTGCTAGTGGCCCTAGGGACAGGGGGCTCTACAATGAGCAGTTCTTC
15	TRBV19	.	.	TRBJ2-1	CASSTTDSSYNEQFF	TGTGCCAGTAGCACTACGGACAGCTCCTACAATGAGCAGTTCTTC
16	TRBV6-1	.	.	TRBJ2-5	CASSGGGGAGEETQYF	TGTGCCAGCAGTGGAGGAGGGGGGGCAGGGGAAGAGACCCAGTACTTC
12	TRBV29-1	.	.	TRBJ1-6	CSVGGGNSPLHF	TGCAGCGTTGGGGGGGGGAATTCACCCCTCCACTTT
17	TRBV6-1	.	TRBD2	TRBJ2-3	CASSGGLAGGQEDTQYF	TGTGCCAGCAGTGGGGGACTAGCGGGGGGGCAGGAAGATACGCAGTATTTT
18	TRBV11-2	.	.	TRBJ1-2	CASSLTRLGGGPYYGYTF	TGTGCCAGCAGCTTAACCCGCCTCGGGGGAGGGCCGTACTATGGCTACACCTTC
16	TRBV21-1	.	.	TRBJ2-7	CASSSVPGQGACEQYF	TGTGCCAGCAGCAGTGTCCCGGGACAGGGGGCTTGCGAGCAGTACTTC
15	TRBV11-2	once	TRBD1	TRBJ2-7	CASSPPGTVTYEQYF	TGTGCCAGCAGCCCTCCCGGGACAGTGACCTACGAGCAGTACTTC
17	TRBV5-1	.	TRBD2	TRBJ2-3	CASSQGLAGGSTDTQYF	TGCGCCAGCAGCCAGGGACTAGCGGGAGGGAGCACAGATACGCAGTATTTT
15	TRBV5-5	.	TRBD2	TRBJ2-1	CASSRLAGGPGEQFF	TGTGCCAGCAGCCGACTAGCGGGAGGGCCAGGTGAGCAGTTCTTC
12	TRBV11-3	.	TRBD2	TRBJ2-3	CASSISGSAQYF	TGTGCCAGCAGCATTAGCGGGAGTGCGCAGTATTTT
17	TRBV18	.	TRBD1	TRBJ2-4	CASSPPGKGQGLNIQYF	TGTGCCAGCTCACCACCGGGGAAGGGACAGGGATTAAACATTCAGTACTTC
13	TRBV6-5	.	.	TRBJ1-1	CASSNTGNTEAFF	TGTGCCAGCAGCAATACAGGGAACACTGAAGCTTTCTTT
14	TRBV14	.	.	TRBJ1-1	CASSRGGGNTEAFF	TGTGCCAGCAGCCGGGGGGGCGGGAACACTGAAGCTTTCTTT
14	TRBV18	once	TRBD1	TRBJ1-2	CASSPPTGIIGYTF	TGTGCCAGCTCACCACCGACAGGGATTATTGGCTACACCTTC
13	TRBV30	.	TRBD1	TRBJ2-7	CAWSRGQVYEQYF	TGTGCCTGGAGTCGCGGACAGGTATACGAGCAGTACTTC
16	TRBV19	.	.	TRBJ2-2	CASSIGAASNTGELFF	TGTGCCAGTAGTATAGGGGCAGCCTCAAACACCGGGGAGCTGTTTTTT
13	TRBV6-6	few	.	TRBJ1-1	CASSYFGGTEAFF	TGTGCCAGCAGTTACTTTGGCGGTACTGAAGCTTTCTTT
16	TRBV14	.	.	TRBJ2-7	CASSQDLAGRRREQYF	TGTGCCAGCAGCCAAGATCTTGCAGGGAGGCGTCGCGAGCAGTACTTC
15	TRBV27	.	.	TRBJ2-3	CASPKSGSSTDTQYF	TGTGCCAGTCCGAAAAGCGGGTCTAGCACAGATACGCAGTATTTT
16	TRBV29-1	.	TRBD2	TRBJ2-3	CSESSGGQASTDTQYF	TGCAGCGAGTCTAGCGGGGGGCAGGCTAGCACAGATACGCAGTATTTT
21	TRBV1	.	.	TRBJ2-4	CTSSQDGGLAVLISSKNIQYF	TGCACCAGCAGCCAAGATGGGGGACTAGCGGTCCTTATAAGCAGCAAAAACATTCAGTACTTC
15	TRBV7-9	.	.	TRBJ2-5	CASSLALSRQETQYF	TGTGCCAGCAGCTTAGCGCTATCCCGCCAAGAGACCCAGTACTTC
17	TRBV5-6	.	.	TRBJ2-1	CASSATTGIYSYNEQFF	TGTGCCAGCAGCGCCACAACAGGGATTTATTCCTACAATGAGCAGTTCTTC
14	TRBV5-1	.	.	TRBJ2-3	CASSYGLFPDTQYF	TGCGCCAGCAGCTACGGACTATTTCCAGATACGCAGTATTTT
13	TRBV19	.	TRBD1	TRBJ1-5	CASSRTGREPQHF	TGTGCCAGTAGTAGGACAGGGAGGGAGCCCCAGCATTTT
14	TRBV5-1	once	.	TRBJ2-7	CASRPATGVNEQYF	TGCGCCAGCAGACCGGCGACAGGTGTTAACGAGCAGTACTTC
14	TRBV7-2	once	.	TRBJ2-7	CASSLGPVPYEQYF	TGTGCCAGCAGCTTAGGTCCCGTTCCCTACGAGCAGTACTTC
13	TRBV7-3	.	TRBD1	TRBJ2-5	CASSADRGETQYF	TGTGCCAGCAGCGCCGACAGGGGGGAGACCCAGTACTTC
12	TRBV5-5	.	.	TRBJ2-7	CASSLTLYEQYF	TGTGCCAGCAGCCTGACTCTCTACGAGCAGTACTTC
13	TRBV5-1	.	.	TRBJ2-7	CASRRGQTYEQYF	TGCGCCAGCAGACGCGGACAGACCTACGAGCAGTACTTC
14	TRBV7-8	.	.	TRBJ2-3	CASSLDSATDTQYF	TGTGCCAGCAGCTTAGACTCCGCCACAGATACGCAGTATTTT
15	TRBV2	few	.	TRBJ1-5	CASSGRTVSNQPQHF	TGTGCCAGCAGTGGCCGGACAGTCAGCAATCAGCCCCAGCATTTT
18	TRBV4-1	.	TRBD2	TRBJ2-1	CASSQKEPGLAVSHEQFF	TGCGCCAGCAGCCAGAAAGAACCGGGACTAGCGGTATCCCATGAGCAGTTCTTC
16	TRBV15	.	TRBD1	TRBJ1-1	CATSRPSTGGGTEAFF	TGTGCCACCAGCAGACCCTCTACAGGGGGTGGGACTGAAGCTTTCTTT
13	TRBV28	.	.	TRBJ1-2	CASSITGLEGYTF	TGTGCCAGCAGCATAACAGGGTTGGAGGGCTACACCTTC
15	TRBV11-2	.	TRBD2	TRBJ2-1	CASSVNHGTIFEQFF	TGTGCCAGCAGCGTAAACCACGGGACTATCTTTGAGCAGTTCTTC
15	TRBV6-4	.	.	TRBJ2-7	CASSTEHLPSYEQYF	TGTGCCAGCAGTACAGAACACCTACCCTCCTACGAGCAGTACTTC
18	TRBV4-1	.	.	TRBJ2-7	CASSQRDQAGTPTYEQYF	TGCGCCAGCAGCCAACGAGATCAGGCCGGGACTCCGACCTACGAGCAGTACTTC
17	TRBV4-1	.	TRBD2	TRBJ2-7	CASSQLPGEGVLDEQYF	TGCGCCAGCAGCCAACTACCCGGGGAGGGCGTCTTGGACGAGCAGTACTTC